A selection of T cell receptor beta chains follows, all from one sample in a study of CD8+CD57+ T cells in acquired aplastic anemia. A single record per CDR3 protein comes from TCRdb applying MiXCR to the reads. The sample lists 89,000 or so distinct CDR3 sequences, 55% to 70% occurring once. The sequenced material came from sorted CD4+, CD8+, or CD8+CD57+ T cells (not recorded which) from PBMCs. The source is a human donor with aplastic anemia. Both conserved end residues are part of each CDR3. The D gene is left open where the match is weak. Only some rows state a clone size, as once, few, many or a class for expanded clones.

TRBV15,TRBD1,TRBJ2-7,.,TGTGCCACCGAGGACAGGGCGCTGTCCTACGAGCAGTACTTC,CATEDRALSYEQYF
TRBV20-1,.,TRBJ2-1,.,TGCAGTGCTAGAGATCACGGGATGTTTCAGTTCTTC,CSARDHGMFQFF
TRBV9,TRBD2,TRBJ2-3,.,TGTGCCAGCAGCGTAGAGGCTAGCGGGGTCCAAACAGATACGCAGTATTTT,CASSVEASGVQTDTQYF
TRBV7-2,.,TRBJ2-3,.,TGTGCCAGCAGCTTAGCTTCCCAACTAGGACTTTGGGATACGCAGTATTTT,CASSLASQLGLWDTQYF
TRBV19,.,TRBJ2-3,.,TGTGCCAGTAGCCCCCTGCGGAGTCGCACAGATACGCAGTATTTT,CASSPLRSRTDTQYF
TRBV29-1,TRBD1,TRBJ1-2,.,TGCAGCGTCCCGGACAGGGAAAACTATGGCTACACCTTC,CSVPDRENYGYTF
TRBV19,.,TRBJ1-1,.,TGTGCCAGTAGTATGGGGAGGGGCACTGAAGCTTTCTTT,CASSMGRGTEAFF
TRBV2,.,TRBJ1-3,.,TGTGCCAGCAGTGGAGGGGAATCTGGAAACACCATATATTTT,CASSGGESGNTIYF
TRBV20-1,.,TRBJ2-2,.,TGCAGTGCTAGAGTTCCCGGCCACGGGACCGGGGAGCTGTTTTTT,CSARVPGHGTGELFF
TRBV10-3,.,TRBJ1-6,.,TGTGCCAGCAGTTTGGGACGGAATAATTCACCCCTCCACTTT,CASSLGRNNSPLHF
TRBV20-1,.,TRBJ2-3,.,TGCAGTGCTACAGGACAAGACACTAGCCCGAGCACAGATACGCAGTATTTT,CSATGQDTSPSTDTQYF
TRBV7-8,.,TRBJ2-7,few,TGTGCCAGCAGCTTATCCGGGGGTTTATCCTACGAGCAGTACTTC,CASSLSGGLSYEQYF
TRBV10-3,.,TRBJ2-7,.,TGTGCCATCAGGGAGGAAGGGGAAGAGCAGTACTTC,CAIREEGEEQYF
TRBV10-3,.,TRBJ2-1,.,TGTGCCATCAGTGAGAGGGATCTCGATGAGCAGTTCTTC,CAISERDLDEQFF
TRBV10-3,.,TRBJ2-7,.,TGTGCCATCAGTGAAAGTGCGTCCTACGAGCAGTACTTC,CAISESASYEQYF
TRBV7-8,.,TRBJ2-7,.,TGTGCCAGCAGCTCCCGGGAATACTCCTACGAGCAGTACTTC,CASSSREYSYEQYF
TRBV5-1,.,TRBJ2-3,.,TGCGCCAGCGGGGAACTAGGGATTACGTATACGCAGTATTTT,CASGELGITYTQYF
TRBV5-1,.,TRBJ2-7,.,TGCGCCAGCAGCTCCCAGGTGGATTCCGAGCAGTACTTC,CASSSQVDSEQYF
TRBV2,.,TRBJ2-5,few,TGTGCCACGTCGTTGACACTTGGAATGCAAGAGACCCAGTACTTC,CATSLTLGMQETQYF
TRBV5-5,.,TRBJ1-2,.,TGTGCCAGCAGCTTGGCCACCGTCAGCAAGAGTGGCTACACCTTC,CASSLATVSKSGYTF
TRBV15,.,TRBJ1-5,.,TGTGCCACCAGCAGAGATACAGAAGGTCATAGCAATCAGCCCCAGCATTTT,CATSRDTEGHSNQPQHF
TRBV19,.,TRBJ2-3,.,TGTGCCAGTAGTATAATTGGATCTGGCGGGGAGACCCACACAGATACGCAGTATTTT,CASSIIGSGGETHTDTQYF
TRBV5-1,.,TRBJ1-6,.,TGCGCCAGCAGCAGGGACCATCCAGAACCCCTCCACTTT,CASSRDHPEPLHF
TRBV2,.,TRBJ2-3,.,TGTGCCAGCTCAGATACGCAGTATTTT,CASSDTQYF
TRBV7-8,.,TRBJ2-3,.,TGTGCCAGCAGTATGCACCTCACAGATACGCAGTATTTT,CASSMHLTDTQYF
TRBV19,TRBD2,TRBJ2-7,.,TGTGCCAGTAGTATAGATAGGACTAGCGGGCTCTACGAGCAGTACTTC,CASSIDRTSGLYEQYF
TRBV20-1,.,TRBJ2-1,few,TGCAGTGCTAGCCGAGACGAGGTTTCGGAGCAGTTCTTC,CSASRDEVSEQFF
TRBV15,.,TRBJ1-4,.,TGTGCCACCAGCAGAGGCAGACAGGTAGCTGAAAAACTGTTTTTT,CATSRGRQVAEKLFF
TRBV20-1,.,TRBJ2-7,once,TGCAGTGCCATCAAAGGGGCCTACGAGCAGTACTTC,CSAIKGAYEQYF
TRBV12-3/TRBV12-4,.,TRBJ2-7,few,TGTGCCAGCAGTTCTCAAGGGATATCCTACGAGCAGTACTTC,CASSSQGISYEQYF
TRBV7-2,.,TRBJ2-3,.,TGTGCCAGCAGCTTAGTCATTCGGGATACGCAGTATTTT,CASSLVIRDTQYF
TRBV7-2,.,TRBJ2-5,.,TGTGCCAGCAGTGGAGAGACCCAGTACTTC,CASSGETQYF
TRBV5-1,TRBD2,TRBJ2-1,.,TGCGCCAGCAGCCTAGCGGGAGACTGGGAGCAGTTCTTC,CASSLAGDWEQFF
TRBV7-2,TRBD1,TRBJ2-5,.,TGTGCCAGCAGCTCGGACAGGGGTCAGACCCAGTACTTC,CASSSDRGQTQYF
TRBV24-1,.,TRBJ1-2,.,TGTGCCACCAGTGAGGGGAATGGCTACACCTTC,CATSEGNGYTF
TRBV2,.,TRBJ2-3,.,TGTGCCAGCAACATGCTCGTAACCACAGATACGCAGTATTTT,CASNMLVTTDTQYF
TRBV12-5,TRBD1,TRBJ1-1,.,TGTGCTAGTGTCGCGCCGGGCAGGGGGCCTTCGAGTGCTTTCTTT,CASVAPGRGPSSAFF
TRBV24-1,.,TRBJ1-5,few,TGTGCCACCAGTGATCCTGGACAGTCGGATCAGCCCCAGCATTTT,CATSDPGQSDQPQHF
TRBV25-1,.,TRBJ2-1,.,TGTGCCAGCAGTGGCCGGGGGCCCTACAATGAGCAGTTCTTC,CASSGRGPYNEQFF
TRBV9,.,TRBJ2-5,.,TGTGCCAGCAGCGATCCCGGGCCACGCGAGACCCAGTACTTC,CASSDPGPRETQYF
TRBV25-1,.,TRBJ1-6,.,TGTGCCAGCAGTGAATACCGGGATAATTCACCCCTCCACTTT,CASSEYRDNSPLHF
TRBV2,.,TRBJ1-3,many,TGTGCCAGCAGTGATAGGGTGTTAGCCTCTGGAAACACCATATATTTT,CASSDRVLASGNTIYF
TRBV10-3,.,TRBJ1-2,.,TGTGCCATCAGTGTAGGACAGTACTATGGCTACACCTTC,CAISVGQYYGYTF
TRBV11-1,TRBD2,TRBJ2-1,.,TGTGCCAGCAGCTTCCCTGGACTAGCGGGAGCCCCCAGCTCCTACAATGAGCAGTTCTTC,CASSFPGLAGAPSSYNEQFF
TRBV25-1,TRBD1,TRBJ1-6,.,TGTGCCAGCAGTGAATCCGAGACAGGGTATTCACCCCTCCACTTT,CASSESETGYSPLHF
TRBV19,TRBD1,TRBJ1-5,.,TGTGCCAGTTGTCGAGCAGGGGGGAATCAGCCCCAGCATTTT,CASCRAGGNQPQHF
TRBV20-1,TRBD1,TRBJ1-4,.,TGCAGTGCTAGAGATCCCACAGGGGGTGATGAAAAACTGTTTTTT,CSARDPTGGDEKLFF
TRBV20-1,.,TRBJ1-5,.,TGCAGTGCTAGGACGTCGGGCCGATTCGATCAGCCCCAGCATTTT,CSARTSGRFDQPQHF
TRBV15,TRBD1,TRBJ1-4,.,TGTGCCACCCACAGGGGGGTAACTAATGAAAAACTGTTTTTT,CATHRGVTNEKLFF
TRBV9,.,TRBJ2-2,many,TGTGCCAGCAGCGAAGGGACCGGGGAGCTGTTTTTT,CASSEGTGELFF
TRBV5-1,TRBD2,TRBJ2-1,.,TGCGCCAGCAGGGGAGGGAGTTGGGGTATATACAATGAGCAGTTCTTC,CASRGGSWGIYNEQFF
TRBV10-3,.,TRBJ1-5,.,TGTGCCATCAGTGTCCAGGGCAATCAGCCCCAGCATTTT,CAISVQGNQPQHF
TRBV15,TRBD2,TRBJ2-5,.,TGTGCCACCAGCAGGGGGACTAGCGGGGCTACACTTGGGACCCAGTACTTC,CATSRGTSGATLGTQYF
TRBV10-3,.,TRBJ1-1,.,TGTGCCATCATTAGATCGGGCCAATACCCTCAAGCTTTCTTT,CAIIRSGQYPQAFF
TRBV10-3,TRBD2,TRBJ2-7,once,TGTGCCATCAGTGAGTCTTTGGGCGGGAGGCTAACCTACGAGCAGTACTTC,CAISESLGGRLTYEQYF
TRBV20-1,.,TRBJ1-2,.,TGCAGTGCTAGAGATACGGCCTCCGACGGCTATGGCTACACCTTC,CSARDTASDGYGYTF
TRBV4-3,TRBD1,TRBJ1-6,.,TGCGCCAGCAGCTCCAGGGGGACCTCCTATAATTCACCCCTCCACTTT,CASSSRGTSYNSPLHF
TRBV7-8,.,TRBJ2-3,few,TGTGCCAGCCGGACATGGGACGGCACAGATACGCAGTATTTT,CASRTWDGTDTQYF
TRBV7-9,.,TRBJ1-1,.,TGTGCCAGCAGCTCCAAACAGGAGGTTATCACTGAAGCTTTCTTT,CASSSKQEVITEAFF